This TCR beta chain emerged from a study of Tregs in tolerant kidney transplant recipients. Thawed PBMCs were FACS-sorted into unstimulated CD4+CD25+CD127- regulatory T cells, CD4+CD25- non-regulatory cells, CD4 and CD8 cells. This table comes from immunoSEQ multiplex PCR, and its TCRdb copy is limited to in-frame clones, with some not included. The sample consists of about 240,000 clones, about four fifths of them appearing once. Per germline, CDR1 GTSNPN and CDR2 SVGIG (reference sequence). Germline trimming cut 8 bases from V and 3 bases from J; bases unmatched to any gene: 20. The CDR3 is 19 amino acids.

This TCR was recovered from a human donor in good health. Material: CD4+ T cells from blood. The chain employs TRBV30 and TRBJ2-3, with 13 bases aligning to TRBD2. The CDR3 spells CAANDEWTSGRDWTDTQYF. The CDR3, as DNA: TGTGCCGCCAACGACGAGTGGACTAGCGGGAGAGATTGGACAGATACGCAGTATTTT.